This passage covers 24 T cell receptor beta chains from one sample sequenced in a study of Graves' ophthalmopathy and Graves' hyperthyroidism. The authors amplified TCR beta CDR3 regions from RNA transcripts. HTBI-primed RT-PCR formed the first round, and a multiplex PCR formed the second. One entry per CDR3 protein results from TCRdb running MiXCR on the multiplex PCR reads. The data show about 400,000 distinct CDR3 sequences, roughly 21% seen once. The source material was peripheral blood. The receptors originated from a woman between 18 and 29 years old with stable Graves' hyperthyroidism.

As concerns this clonotype: A much larger clone differs from this one at a single base, so this may be a read error. The chain joins TRBV5-1 to TRBJ2-4, with 9 nucleotides matching TRBD2. The germline gives CDR1 SGHRS, CDR2 YFSETQ. The CDR3 contains 17 residues. CDR3 nucleotide sequence: TGCGCCAGCAGCTTGAGTACTAGCGGGTACGGCAAATACATTCAGTACTTC. Translation: CASSLSTSGYGKYIQYF. Supplemented by reference TRBV5-1 and TRBJ2-4, the full variable domain reads KAGVTQTPRYLIKTRGQQVTLSCSPISGHRSVSWYQQTPGQGLQFLFEYFSETQRNKGNFPGRFSGRQFSNSRSEMNVSTLELGDSALYLCASSLSTSGYGKYIQYFGAGTRLSVL.

The chain couples TRBV6-5 to TRBJ2-2; the D gene is possibly TRBD2 (6 bases). CDR3 length: 16 residues. CDR1 MNHEY and CDR2 SVGAGI come from the germline V gene. Trimming shortened V by 2 bases and J by 7 bases, and 17 bases separated the two germline ends. CDR3 loop: CASSYRDQTGDGELFF. CDR3 DNA sequence: TGTGCCAGCAGTTACCGGGACCAGACGGGAGACGGGGAGCTGTTTTTT.

This clonotype appeared many times. The genes are TRBV18 and TRBJ2-4; 8 nucleotides agree with TRBD2. Germline V CDR1 and CDR2: KGHSH, LQKENI. This CDR3 region has 15 residues. Trimming cost V 2 bases and J 9 bases; bases outside gene matches: 9. The CDR3, as DNA: TGTGCCAGCTCACCAACCAGCGGGAGCCTACCCATTCAGTACTTC. It translates to CASSPTSGSLPIQYF. The full variable domain, in which reference TRBV18 and TRBJ2-4 provide the parts outside the CDR3, is NAGVMQNPRHLVRRRGQEARLRCSPMKGHSHVYWYRQLPEEGLKFMVYLQKENIIDESGMPKERFSAEFPKEGPSILRIQQVVRGDSAAYFCASSPTSGSLPIQYFGAGTRLSVL.

The sample holds many counts of this clonotype. This chain links TRBV20-1 with TRBJ1-2; 11 nucleotides align to TRBD1. After removal of 2 bases from V and 2 bases from J, the junction contained 10 bases not matched to a gene. In germline, CDR1 is DFQATT, CDR2 SNEGSKA (reference sequence). The CDR3 runs 17 residues. The CDR3 sequence: CSARQFGGQGENYGYTF. In DNA, the CDR3 is TGCAGTGCTAGACAATTTGGGGGACAGGGGGAGAACTATGGCTACACCTTC.

Regarding this clonotype: A single base separates this from a much larger clone, so it may be a read error. The CDR3 sequence is CASIERDTTSYEQYF. The CDR3, as DNA: TGTGCCAGCATCGAAAGGGACACCACCTCCTACGAGCAGTACTTC. The chain joins TRBV6-1 to TRBJ2-7; the D gene is possibly TRBD1 (6 bases). The CDR3 covers 15 residues. The ends were cut back, 7 bases at V and 0 bases at J, with 16 bases in the middle. Germline CDR1 is MNHNS and CDR2 is SASEGT.

In its sample, this clonotype was seen many times. The chain joins TRBV12-3 or TRBV12-4 to TRBJ1-2; possibly TRBD1 for D (6 bases). The CDR3 runs to 15 residues. V was pared by 6 bases and J by 3 bases, with 17 bases between. CDR3: CASSGTRGFDYGYTF. The CDR3, as DNA: TGTGCCAGCAGCGGGACAAGGGGATTTGACTATGGCTACACCTTC.

There are many counts of this clonotype. The V and J genes are TRBV4-1 and TRBJ1-6; weak D call: TRBD1 (5 bases). The CDR3 is made up of 16 amino acids. The germline V gene has CDR1 MGHRA and CDR2 YSYEKL. With 0 bases removed from V and 8 bases from J, the gap between germline ends came to 14 bases. The CDR3 DNA reads TGCGCCAGCAGCCAAGAGTTTGGGACCTCTTATTCACCCCTCCACTTT. Translation gives CASSQEFGTSYSPLHF.

This clonotype was recorded a few times. The gene calls are TRBV11-2 and TRBJ2-5; tentatively, D is TRBD2 (5 bases). The ends were cut back, 5 bases at V and 5 bases at J, with 18 bases in the middle. This CDR3 is 15 amino acids long. In germline, CDR1 is SGHAT, CDR2 FQNNGV. CDR3 bases: TGTGCCAGCAGCCCCGGGCCCGGCGGAGGTGAGACCCAGTACTTC. Translated, it gives CASSPGPGGGETQYF.

The table lists this clonotype with many counts. The gene calls are TRBV28 and TRBJ2-7, with TRBD1 matching 7 bases. Germline V gene sequence: CDR1 MDHEN, CDR2 SYDVKM. After removal of 2 bases from V and 4 bases from J, the junction contained 5 bases not matched to a gene. The CDR3 totals 14 residues. The CDR3 spells CASSLRGQSYEQYF. In nucleotides, the CDR3 is TGTGCCAGCAGTTTAAGGGGACAGTCATACGAGCAGTACTTC.

V usage is TRBV3-1 and J usage is TRBJ2-7; the D is unclear. The CDR3 runs to 14 residues. V lost 1 base and J 3 bases, leaving 10 bases between the germline ends. Germline CDR1 reads LGHDT; CDR2 reads YNNKEL (reference sequence). CDR3 DNA sequence: TGTGCCAGCAGCCAAGGGACGGTTCTCTACGAGCAGTACTTC. Translated: CASSQGTVLYEQYF.

This clonotype was seen at least ten times. The chain uses TRBV6-5 and TRBJ2-7; the D call may be TRBD1 or TRBD2 (6 bases each). CDR1 MNHEY and CDR2 SVGAGI come from the germline V gene. Trimming removed 7 bases at V and 2 bases at J, with 18 bases between. The CDR3 consists of 15 residues. CDR3 region: CASTLGGPQTYEQYF. The CDR3 DNA reads as TGTGCCAGCACCCTGGGGGGCCCGCAAACCTACGAGCAGTACTTC.

This clonotype appeared many times. The chain is built from TRBV7-2 and TRBJ1-1; 11 bases map to TRBD1. V shed 5 bases and J 3 bases; nucleotides not matched to a gene: 2. Germline CDR1 and CDR2: SGHTA and FQGNSA. CDR3 length: 14 amino acids. The CDR3 here is CASSRTGGYTEAFF. DNA for the CDR3: TGTGCCAGCAGCAGGACAGGGGGCTACACTGAAGCTTTCTTT.

Many counts were recorded for this clonotype. The chain links TRBV6-2 or TRBV6-3 to TRBJ2-7; D assignment may be TRBD1 or TRBD2 (7 bases each). V lost 8 bases and J 0 bases, leaving 14 bases between the germline ends. The length of the CDR3 is 14 residues. The germline CDR1 and CDR2 sequences are MNHEY and SVGEGT. The CDR3 loop reads CASGEGDSSYEQYF. CDR3 nucleotide sequence: TGTGCCAGCGGGGAGGGGGACAGCTCCTACGAGCAGTACTTC.

The sample holds many counts of this clonotype. The V gene is TRBV28, the J gene TRBJ2-7; unclear D gene. CDR1 MDHEN and CDR2 SYDVKM come from the germline V gene. V lost 6 bases, J lost 4 bases, and 13 bases lay in between. CDR3 length: 13 amino acids. CDR3 protein: CASSLPTTYEQYF. The CDR3 nucleotides read TGTGCCAGCAGCCTCCCGACAACTTACGAGCAGTACTTC. The full variable domain, in which reference TRBV28 and TRBJ2-7 provide the parts outside the CDR3, is DVKVTQSSRYLVKRTGEKVFLECVQDMDHENMFWYRQDPGLGLRLIYFSYDVKMKEKGDIPEGYSVSREKKERFSLILESASTNQTSMYLCASSLPTTYEQYFGPGTRLTVT.

This clonotype showed up many times. The chain has TRBV10-3 and TRBJ2-6, with a weak D call TRBD2 (5 bases). V gave up 8 bases and J gave up 0 bases, with 20 bases separating them. CDR1 and CDR2 from the germline V gene are ENHRY and SYGVKD. The CDR3 is 18 residues long. The CDR3 here is CAIHGGRRGISGANVLTF. CDR3 nucleotide sequence: TGTGCCATCCATGGTGGCCGACGGGGTATCTCTGGGGCCAACGTCCTGACTTTC.

This clonotype has at least ten counts. A read error may be the cause here, since a much bigger clone is one base away. V usage is TRBV14 and J usage is TRBJ2-7; D is undetermined. Germline values: CDR1 SGHDN, CDR2 FVKESK. Trimming left V 3 bases short and J 0 bases short, with 3 bases between. This CDR3 contains 12 residues. CDR3 loop: CASSQFSYEQYF. The CDR3 coding sequence is TGTGCCAGCAGCCAGTTCTCCTACGAGCAGTACTTC.

This clonotype was recorded at least ten times. This chain joins TRBV19 and TRBJ2-7; 9 positions agree with TRBD2. After removal of 2 bases from V and 0 bases from J, the junction contained 5 bases not matched to a gene. The germline V gene encodes CDR1 LNHDA and CDR2 SQIVND (reference sequence). The CDR3 length is 16 residues. For the CDR3, the DNA is TGTGCCAGTAGTATATTCTGGCGGGAGGGCTCCTACGAGCAGTACTTC. This sequence encodes CASSIFWREGSYEQYF.

This clonotype was counted ten times or more. The J gene is TRBJ2-7, the V gene TRBV5-1; maybe TRBD2 (5 bases). Germline-derived CDR1 and CDR2 are SGHRS and YFSETQ. The V gene lost 0 bases and the J gene lost 2 bases, with 12 bases spanning the gap. CDR3 length: 15 amino acids. The CDR3 sequence is CASSLGPRATYEQYF. Here the CDR3 DNA reads TGCGCCAGCAGCTTGGGTCCGCGGGCAACCTACGAGCAGTACTTC.

This clonotype was recorded only once. The chain links TRBV6-1 to TRBJ1-5; the D is unclear. The germline CDR1 and CDR2 sequences are MNHNS and SASEGT. The CDR3 has 13 amino acids. Between the trimmed V and J ends, which lost 1 base and 7 bases, there was a span of 8 bases. This CDR3 is CASSEGPGQPQHF. CDR3 sequence (DNA): TGTGCCAGCAGTGAAGGTCCGGGGCAGCCCCAGCATTTT.

This clonotype was picked up many times. The chain links TRBV11-2 to TRBJ1-6; 8 nucleotides match TRBD1. V gave up 6 bases and J gave up 10 bases; unmatched junction bases: 8. The CDR3 length is 14 residues. CDR1 SGHAT and CDR2 FQNNGV come from the germline V gene. The CDR3 DNA reads TGTGCCAGCAGGATAGGACAGGGCTACTCACCCCTCCACTTT. This encodes CASRIGQGYSPLHF.

The V and J genes are TRBV12-3 or TRBV12-4 and TRBJ1-1; weak D call: TRBD1 (6 bases). Trimming shortened V by 6 bases and J by 2 bases, and 16 bases separated the two germline ends. This CDR3 contains 15 residues. CDR3: CASSHQTGINTEAFF. Here the CDR3 DNA reads TGTGCCAGCAGCCATCAAACAGGGATTAACACTGAAGCTTTCTTT.

This clonotype was seen ten or more times. The chain recombines TRBV20-1 with TRBJ1-1, with D tentatively TRBD1 (5 bases). The CDR3 is made up of 11 amino acids. V was pared by 4 bases and J by 8 bases, with 11 bases between. Germline V gives CDR1 DFQATT, CDR2 SNEGSKA (reference sequence). The CDR3 protein is CSAISGREAFF. CDR3 sequence (DNA): TGCAGTGCTATCTCAGGGAGGGAAGCTTTCTTT.

This clonotype was seen at least ten times. This chain connects TRBV27 to TRBJ1-1; 9 bases agree with TRBD1. This CDR3 comprises 18 residues. Germline V gene lookup returns CDR1 MNHEY and CDR2 SMNVEV (reference sequence). The V and J ends lost 8 bases and 0 bases, in that order; junction bases with no gene match: 16. The CDR3 here is CASARNLQGADLNTEAFF. The CDR3 DNA sequence: TGTGCCAGCGCGCGGAATCTACAGGGGGCGGACTTGAACACTGAAGCTTTCTTT.

This chain uses TRBV6-5 with TRBJ2-5; D is perhaps TRBD2 (6 bases). From germline, CDR1 is MNHEY and CDR2 SVGAGI. This CDR3 is 16 amino acids long. V was pared by 0 bases and J by 2 bases, with 13 bases between. The CDR3: CASSYSGLASQETQYF. DNA of the CDR3: TGTGCCAGCAGTTACTCGGGTCTAGCGAGTCAAGAGACCCAGTACTTC.